Listed below are T cell receptor beta chains from one sample, sequenced in a study of T-cell memory formation after mild COVID-19. TCRdb itself ran the 5' RACE reads through MiXCR, one entry per CDR3 protein. The sample contains hundreds of thousands of distinct CDR3 sequences, more than 20% of which appear only once. The sample comprised PBMCs or a T cell subset sorted from them (not recorded which). These receptors all come from an adult woman who had mild COVID-19 (a few samples of this study predate the infection). Cell type and time point are not known. CDR3s include the opening cysteine and the closing phenylalanine or tryptophan. D genes are given only for firm matches. Some rows have no size entry. The others give once, few or many, or a class for an expanded clone.

V gene: TRBV7-6; D gene: NA; clone size: NA; J gene: TRBJ2-6; CDR3 DNA: TGTGCCAGCAGCCTCGATGCGGGATCCGGGGCCAACGTCCTGACTTTC; CDR3 protein: CASSLDAGSGANVLTF
V gene: TRBV29-1; D gene: NA; clone size: NA; J gene: TRBJ1-2; CDR3 DNA: TGCAGCGTTGAAAAGGGATTCGATGGCTACACCTTC; CDR3 protein: CSVEKGFDGYTF
V gene: TRBV3-1; D gene: TRBD2; clone size: many; J gene: TRBJ2-7; CDR3 DNA: TGTGCCAGCAGCCAAGGAGAAGCGGGAGGGCCGGGTCCCTACGAGCAGTACTTC; CDR3 protein: CASSQGEAGGPGPYEQYF
V gene: TRBV25-1; D gene: NA; clone size: NA; J gene: TRBJ2-2; CDR3 DNA: TGTGCCAGCTACAATTCACCCGGGGAGCTGTTTTTT; CDR3 protein: CASYNSPGELFF
V gene: TRBV3-1; D gene: NA; clone size: NA; J gene: TRBJ1-2; CDR3 DNA: TGTGCCAGCAGCCAAGATAGGGGCACGGCCACCTTC; CDR3 protein: CASSQDRGTATF
V gene: TRBV4-3; D gene: NA; clone size: few; J gene: TRBJ2-2; CDR3 DNA: TGCGCCAGCAGCCAAGATTGGCAATCCGGGGAGCTGTTTTTT; CDR3 protein: CASSQDWQSGELFF
V gene: TRBV10-3; D gene: NA; clone size: few; J gene: TRBJ1-2; CDR3 DNA: TGTGCCATCAGTAGCTCGGGCGACGAGGACTACACCTTC; CDR3 protein: CAISSSGDEDYTF
V gene: TRBV19; D gene: NA; clone size: NA; J gene: TRBJ2-7; CDR3 DNA: TGTGCCAGTAGTACCCAGAGCTCCTACGAGCAGTACTTC; CDR3 protein: CASSTQSSYEQYF
V gene: TRBV30; D gene: NA; clone size: NA; J gene: TRBJ2-3; CDR3 DNA: TGTGCCTGGATACGGGGTACAGATACGCAGTATTTT; CDR3 protein: CAWIRGTDTQYF
V gene: TRBV9; D gene: TRBD1; clone size: NA; J gene: TRBJ2-1; CDR3 DNA: TGTGCCAGCAGCGCTAGGGGAACAGGGGTGTCAAATGAGCAGTTCTTC; CDR3 protein: CASSARGTGVSNEQFF
V gene: TRBV9; D gene: NA; clone size: NA; J gene: TRBJ2-6; CDR3 DNA: TGTGCCAGCAGCGCCGGGTGGGATCACTCTGGGGCCAACGTCCTGACTTTC; CDR3 protein: CASSAGWDHSGANVLTF
V gene: TRBV15; D gene: NA; clone size: once; J gene: TRBJ1-1; CDR3 DNA: TGTGCCACCGGACGAGGGTGGCCTGAAGCTTTCTTT; CDR3 protein: CATGRGWPEAFF
V gene: TRBV7-3; D gene: NA; clone size: few; J gene: TRBJ1-6; CDR3 DNA: TGTGCCAGCAGCTTGGGATATCAGGCGTCTAATTCACCCCTCCACTTT; CDR3 protein: CASSLGYQASNSPLHF
V gene: TRBV10-3; D gene: NA; clone size: NA; J gene: TRBJ1-5; CDR3 DNA: TGTGCCATCAGTGAGTCGCTGGGGGTCAATCAGCCCCAGCATTTT; CDR3 protein: CAISESLGVNQPQHF
V gene: TRBV5-1; D gene: TRBD2; clone size: many; J gene: TRBJ2-1; CDR3 DNA: TGCGCCAGCAGCTTGTTGCTAACTAGCGGGAGTGGCAATGAGCAGTTCTTC; CDR3 protein: CASSLLLTSGSGNEQFF
V gene: TRBV3-1; D gene: NA; clone size: few; J gene: TRBJ2-7; CDR3 DNA: TGTGCCAGCAGCCAAGAACCAGCTAGCTACGAGCAGTACTTC; CDR3 protein: CASSQEPASYEQYF
V gene: TRBV18; D gene: NA; clone size: NA; J gene: TRBJ1-1; CDR3 DNA: TGTGCCAGCTCACCTAGGAAGACAGAGAACACTGAAGCTTTCTTT; CDR3 protein: CASSPRKTENTEAFF
V gene: TRBV7-9; D gene: NA; clone size: NA; J gene: TRBJ1-6; CDR3 DNA: TGTGCCAGCAGCTTAATCTGGGGGGGGAAATTTGGTTCACCCCTCCACTTT; CDR3 protein: CASSLIWGGKFGSPLHF